The rows below give T cell receptor beta chains drawn from one sample of a study of shared clonotypes between healthy human individuals. Libraries were prepared by immunoSEQ multiplex PCR; TCRdb keeps only in-frame clonotypes and omits some of them. The profile shows a few hundred thousand clones, around 80% of them singletons. The sequenced material came from PBMCs. The receptors stem from a woman aged 40 to 49 in good health. Some clones in this sample may be carry-over from other donors' samples. Each CDR3 is given with its conserved first and last residue. A D gene is named only where the DNA matches it firmly. Size tells how often a clone was seen (once, few, many) or the class of an expanded clone, and some rows leave it out.

13	TRBJ1-5	-	-	TRBV4-2	TGTGCCAGCAGCCGAGGGGGAAAGCAGCCCCAGCATTTT	CASSRGGKQPQHF
14	TRBJ2-7	-	-	TRBV10-3	TGTGCCATCAGTGATCCAGGGTTGTCCGACGAGCAGTACTTC	CAISDPGLSDEQYF
14	TRBJ2-1	-	-	TRBV11-3	TGTGCCAGCAGCTTAAGGCCTAGCGCCAATGAGCAGTTCTTC	CASSLRPSANEQFF
14	TRBJ1-1	-	TRBD1	TRBV10-2	TGCGCCAGCAAGCCCACAGGGGAGGACACTGAAGCTTTCTTT	CASKPTGEDTEAFF
11	TRBJ1-2	-	TRBD1	TRBV7-9	TGTGCCCTACAGGGGGCTCATGGCTACACCTTC	CALQGAHGYTF
15	TRBJ2-5	-	-	TRBV4-2	TGTGCCAGCAGCCAAGGGGGAGCAGATCAAGAGACCCAGTACTTC	CASSQGGADQETQYF
16	TRBJ1-2	-	TRBD1	TRBV6-1	TGTGCCAGCAGTGGCCCGGGACAGACCACTCTATGGCTACGCACCTTC	CASSGPGQTTLWLRTF
15	TRBJ2-1	-	-	TRBV9	TGTGCCAGCAGCGTAGGGATAGGGGCATCCAATGAGCAGTTCTTC	CASSVGIGASNEQFF
17	TRBJ2-3	once	-	TRBV21-1	TGTGCCAGCAGCAACGACCGGTCTAGCGGGAGTACAGATACGCAGTATTTT	CASSNDRSSGSTDTQYF
15	TRBJ2-5	once	TRBD2	TRBV7-9	TGTGCCAGCAGCTTAGGCGGGGGAGCCCAAGAGACCCAGTACTTC	CASSLGGGAQETQYF
12	TRBJ2-7	-	-	TRBV29-1	TGCAGCGTTGCGTCTGTAGCCTACGAGCAGTACTTC	CSVASVAYEQYF
17	TRBJ1-5	-	TRBD1	TRBV7-8	TGTGCCAGCAGCACAGACAGGGGCTCGGGAATTTATCAGCCCCAGCATTTT	CASSTDRGSGIYQPQHF
14	TRBJ1-1	-	-	TRBV10-3	TGTGCCATCAGTGGTTCGGTGGGGACTTCTGAAGCTTTCTTT	CAISGSVGTSEAFF
17	TRBJ2-7	-	TRBD2	TRBV6-1	TGTGCCAGCAGTGGGCCTAGCGGGAGGGCCGAGAAGAACGAGCAGTACTTC	CASSGPSGRAEKNEQYF
17	TRBJ2-5	-	-	TRBV5-1	TGCGCCAGCAGCCTTACCCCCCCCGGCGGGCGGCAAGAGACCCAGTACTTC	CASSLTPPGGRQETQYF
15	TRBJ2-5	once	TRBD1	TRBV6-1	TGTGCCAGCAGTCATGGACAGGGGGCACTAGAGACCCAGTACTTC	CASSHGQGALETQYF